This T cell receptor beta chain is from a study of blood T cell repertoires in COVID-19 (dated by TCRdb to 2020 to 2022). About the study as a whole: Samples covering the acute and convalescent phases of COVID-19 were provided by collaborators in the United States, Italy and Spain. HLA class I and class II types, where available, came from metadata supplied by the sample provider rather than from assay-based typing. The repertoires were made available in a free public database intended to serve as a resource for research on the immune response to SARS-CoV-2. Sample metadata almost always included a de-identified subject ID, COVID-19 status, age in years and sex. Samples came from the ongoing ImmuneRACE study (first 160 participants) plus 1,254 subjects from 6 global collaborators. The material from the prospective study consisted of cDNA or gDNA derived from T cells, B-cell-depleted T cells, or PBMCs. Subjects who had been exposed to COVID-19, were actively infected with it, or had recovered from it provided the deeply sampled blood TCRbeta repertoires that made up the dataset. General findings and caveats noted by the study authors: The amount of clinical and demographic metadata varied by source and participant and was provided uncurated.

Spanning cysteine to phenylalanine, the CDR3 consists of 17 amino acids. Of all the DNA, just the CDR3 is kept, 51 bases in frame from base 1. V is trimmed back by 4 bases and J by 6 bases, and the junction contains 14 bases that no gene match accounts for. CDR1 LNHDA and CDR2 SQIVND are derived from the germline V gene (reference sequence). Enrolling through a virtual design, the prospective study's participants ranged in age from about 18 to 100 years and lived across 20 to 25 United States geographic areas. In the prospective study, participants were assigned to cohorts based on the clinical history participants reported in a screening survey and a study questionnaire. In the prospective study, whole blood, serum and a nasopharyngeal or oropharyngeal swab were collected from each participant by mobile phlebotomists. Prospective study participants could optionally give additional blood draws and questionnaires over an approximately two-month period. Blood samples from the prospective study were shipped frozen or at room temperature prior to DNA extraction.

In regard to this clone: Its binding antigen is unknown. No base qualities exist here, and no much larger clone lies one base off it.

TCRbeta CDR3 regions were amplified from genomic DNA using the immunoSEQ Assay, a bias-controlled multiplex PCR. The study's own analysis went as follows. The number of nucleated cells in each sample was estimated by amplification of reference gene primers within the assay. To quantify the absolute abundance of each unique TCRbeta CDR3 rearrangement, sequence reads were collapsed and filtered. For each sample, productive Simpson clonality was calculated as the square root of Simpson's diversity index over productive rearrangements. The table comes from immuneACCESS by way of TCRdb, which keeps in-frame sequences with V and J called. Part of the clones is missing from these tables; in studies checked, under half for an unresolved V gene and the rest for unknown reasons. V, J and clone size are those of that table, while D and trimming were read from the DNA. The sample includes roughly 200,000 clones, with roughly 86% observed a single time. 3.5% to 4% of the sample rests with the top ten.

The chain uses TRBV19 and TRBJ2-1; TRBD2 agrees with 8 junctional bases. Material: PBMCs or T cells enriched from blood (not recorded which). The source of this sequence is a young woman with acute COVID-19. The DNA reads TGTGCCAGTAGTACCCCTCTGGGTAGCGGGGATGGCAATGAGCAGTTCTTC. This sequence encodes CASSTPLGSGDGNEQFF.